The clone carrying this T cell receptor beta chain has more than one count but fewer than ten. The antigen is unknown. The entry originates in a study of T-cell reconstitution after alpha-beta-depleted transplantation in children. Study results and caveats: Recipient T cells and thymic progenitors that survived were the source of the high TCRbeta diversity seen at day 60 in some patients. About two months after transplant, alpha-beta T cells reportedly came from several hundred expanded graft clones.

Unique molecular identifiers were incorporated into the prepared TCRbeta library. One entry per CDR3 protein results from TCRdb running MiXCR on the PCR reads. Among 900,000 or so distinct CDR3 sequences listed, 15% to 20% were seen once. The clonotype comes from a male patient between 5 and 17 years old who had a stem cell transplant for acute lymphoblastic leukemia, so the T cells may come from the graft donor. The starting material was PBMCs, mostly from graft donor cells, obtained 360 days after TCRalphabeta/CD19-depleted stem cell transplant.

The DNA of the CDR3 is TGTGCCAGCAGCTCCCGGGGGGTCCCCTATGGCTACACCTTC. This encodes CASSSRGVPYGYTF. This chain joins TRBV7-8 and TRBJ1-2; the D gene is possibly TRBD1 (5 bases). Per germline, CDR1 SGHVS and CDR2 FQNEAQ. The CDR3 is 14 amino acids. Trimming shortened V by 4 bases and J by 4 bases, and 13 bases separated the two germline ends.